This T cell receptor beta chain came from a study of blood T cell repertoires in COVID-19. Study details: The samples span acute and convalescent COVID-19 from the United States, Italy and Spain. In each case, the material was cDNA or gDNA derived from T cells, B-cell-depleted T cells, or PBMCs.

The CDR3 spans 17 residues. V was clipped by 0 bases and J by 0 bases; unmatched bases: 3. Germline V CDR1 and CDR2: SGHDT, YYEEEE. Original analysis: Estimated nucleated cell counts came from reference gene primer amplification. Clones were read by immunoSEQ multiplex PCR, and TCRdb kept only the in-frame ones, dropping some. That table supplies the V and J calls and clone size; D and trimming were determined from the DNA. The sample contains 75,000 to 100,000 clones, nearly 90% of which appear only once. Sequenced sample: peripheral blood. The receptor comes from a man aged 65 to 79 with acute or convalescent COVID-19. The chain couples TRBV5-6 to TRBJ2-5; 12 bases are a match to TRBD2. CDR3 sequence reads: CASSLALAGGNQETQYF. Here the CDR3 DNA reads TGTGCCAGCAGCTTGGCACTAGCGGGGGGAAACCAAGAGACCCAGTACTTC.